Each of the 12 T cell receptor beta chains below was sequenced from the same sample in a study of blood T cell repertoires in COVID-19. The assay was immunoSEQ multiplex PCR, and TCRdb's table has in-frame clones only and misses some. The repertoire holds approximately 280,000 clones, around 90% seen once, with 1.5% to 2% in the top ten. The sequencing input was PBMCs or T cells enriched from blood (not recorded which). Source of these receptors: a woman aged 18-35 years with acute COVID-19.

This rearrangement joins TRBV18 to TRBJ2-7, with 13 nucleotides matching TRBD2. With 5 bases clipped from V and 6 bases from J, the junction kept 10 bases outside the gene matches. The CDR3 covers 16 residues. The V gene's germline CDR1 is KGHSH and CDR2 LQKENI. The CDR3 here is CASSESGLAGAGEQYF. CDR3 sequence (DNA): TGTGCCAGCTCAGAATCTGGACTAGCGGGAGCCGGCGAGCAGTACTTC.

This rearrangement joins TRBV7-8 to TRBJ2-3; D call uncertain. Trimming took 7 bases from V and 2 from J, leaving 10 bases between them. Germline V gene data show CDR1 as SGHVS and CDR2 as FQNEAQ. This CDR3 region has 13 residues. The CDR3 loop is CASTDTVTDTQYF. For the CDR3, the DNA is TGTGCCAGCACCGACACTGTCACAGATACGCAGTATTTT. Combining the CDR3 with reference TRBV7-8 and TRBJ2-3 gives the whole variable domain GAGVSQSPRYKVAKRGQDVALRCDPISGHVSLFWYQQALGQGPEFLTYFQNEAQLDKSGLPSDRFFAERPEGSVSTLKIQRTQQEDSAVYLCASTDTVTDTQYFGPGTRLTVL.

About this clone: The sample holds other DNA sequences that translate to the same CDR3. The J gene is TRBJ2-3, the V gene TRBV28, with D uncertain. From germline, CDR1 is MDHEN and CDR2 SYDVKM. Deletions cut 5 bases from V and 1 base from J, with 13 bases between. The CDR3 length is 15 residues. CDR3 region: CASSETGTRTDTQYF. The DNA for the CDR3 is TGTGCCAGCAGTGAAACGGGTACCCGCACAGATACGCAGTATTTT.

J is TRBJ2-1 and V is TRBV28, with D uncertain. The V end lost 4 bases, the J end lost 2 bases, and 18 bases lay between the germline ends. The CDR3 runs 17 residues. CDR1 is MDHEN, CDR2 SYDVKM, per germline. The CDR3 sequence: CASSSRDTFNPYNEQFF. CDR3 sequence (DNA): TGTGCCAGCAGTTCCCGAGACACCTTCAACCCCTACAATGAGCAGTTCTTC.

The rearrangement joins TRBV3-1 (or the pseudogene TRBV3-2) to TRBJ2-7; D is perhaps TRBD2 (6 bases). From germline, CDR1 is LGHDT and CDR2 YNNKEL (reference sequence). The CDR3 has 14 amino acids. V lost 0 bases and J lost 6, with 12 bases in between. The CDR3 loop is CASSQDQGGFEQYF. The CDR3 bases are TGTGCCAGCAGCCAAGATCAAGGAGGGTTCGAGCAGTACTTC.

This chain links TRBV6-5 with TRBJ1-6; tentatively, D is TRBD1 (5 bases). CDR3 size: 15 residues. The ends were cut back, 5 bases at V and 10 bases at J, with 18 bases in the middle. Germline V CDR1 and CDR2: MNHEY, SVGAGI. CDR3 loop: CASSKSTRGGSPLHF. DNA for the CDR3: TGTGCCAGCAGTAAATCGACAAGGGGAGGATCACCCCTCCACTTT.

The gene calls are TRBV6-6 and TRBJ2-5; 8 nucleotides match TRBD2. This CDR3 has 14 residues. V trimming: 7 bases; J trimming: 4 bases; junction bases outside the gene matches: 8. From germline, CDR1 is MNHNY and CDR2 SVGAGI (reference sequence). The CDR3 loop is CASKSGSRGETQYF. In DNA form, the CDR3 reads TGTGCCAGCAAGAGCGGGAGTAGGGGAGAGACCCAGTACTTC.

CDR3 amino acids: CASSARTGSESPLHF. CDR3 sequence (DNA): TGTGCCAGCAGCGCGCGGACAGGGAGTGAATCACCCCTCCACTTT. The rearrangement links TRBV7-9 to TRBJ1-6, with TRBD1 matching 8 bases. The junction had 10 bases not matched to a gene; V was cut back by 5 bases and J by 10 bases. The germline CDR1 and CDR2 sequences are SEHNR and FQNEAQ (reference sequence). CDR3 length: 15 residues.

The chain combines TRBV28 with TRBJ1-6; 10 nucleotides line up with TRBD1. J gave up 7 bases and V 3 bases, and 9 bases lay outside the gene matches. Looked up from germline, CDR1 is MDHEN and CDR2 is SYDVKM. The CDR3 contains 17 residues. DNA of the CDR3: TGTGCCAGCAGTTTCGGTTACCCGGGACAGGGGAATTCACCCCTCCACTTT. Its protein is CASSFGYPGQGNSPLHF.

V gene TRBV18 combines with J gene TRBJ1-3; 7 bases match TRBD1. With V trimmed by 2 bases and J by 2 bases, 3 bases remained unmatched. Germline assignment: CDR1 KGHSH and CDR2 LQKENI. The CDR3 totals 15 residues. CDR3 DNA: TGTGCCAGCTCACCATCAACAGGGGCTGGAAACACCATATATTTT. This codes for CASSPSTGAGNTIYF.

The CDR3 sequence: CAGRGRTSAYNEQFF. The CDR3 coding sequence is TGTGCCGGTCGCGGGCGGACTAGCGCCTACAATGAGCAGTTCTTC. V usage is TRBV2 and J usage is TRBJ2-1; 9 nucleotides match TRBD2. The CDR3 is 15 amino acids. J gave up 2 bases and V 11 bases, and 10 bases lay outside the gene matches. Germline V gene sequence: CDR1 SNHLY, CDR2 FYNNEI.

The gene calls are TRBV14 and TRBJ2-3; TRBD1 might be the D (6 bases). Germline V lookup: CDR1 SGHDN, CDR2 FVKESK. V dropped 3 bases and J dropped 1 base, with 26 bases sitting between them. CDR3 length: 20 amino acids. The CDR3 loop is CASSHSTGSRSETRTDTQYF. In nucleotides, the CDR3 is TGTGCCAGCAGCCACTCCACAGGGTCAAGGAGTGAGACCCGCACAGATACGCAGTATTTT.